Below, one T cell receptor (beta chain) is given with its context. Its antigen is as yet unknown. From RNA, the CDR3 regions of TCR beta chains were amplified and sequenced. Second-round multiplex PCR came after a first-round RT-PCR that employed HTBI primers. Via MiXCR, TCRdb re-called the multiplex PCR reads, giving one row per CDR3 protein. The top ten hold 40% to 55% of the sample, which has 650,000 to 900,000 distinct CDR3 sequences, 35% to 50% seen once. The sample is drawn from a study of Graves' ophthalmopathy and Graves' hyperthyroidism. Establishment of the diagnosis relied upon clinical symptoms, serum thyroxine, TRAb, thyroid ultrasound and orbital computed tomography. The authors isolated PBMCs from around 10 ml of fresh peripheral blood. With V trimmed by 11 bases and J by 4 bases, 8 bases remained unmatched. This CDR3 spans 13 amino acids. Points from the study as a whole: The authors also found most expanded thyroid clonotypes above 0.001 frequency in blood. The 13-signature model separated ophthalmopathy from stable hyperthyroidism at just under 90% sensitivity and 80% to 84% specificity.

This chain connects TRBV12-3 or TRBV12-4 to TRBJ1-3, with TRBD1 matching 7 bases. The sample comprised peripheral blood. The source of this sequence is an adult man with Graves' ophthalmopathy. In nucleotides, the CDR3 is TGTGCCTCTCAGGGCAGGGGGGGAAACACCATATATTTT. The encoded protein is CASQGRGGNTIYF.